This T cell receptor (beta chain) was identified during a study of OX40 agonist ivuxolimab in advanced cancers. About the investigation overall: The costimulatory receptor OX40 (CD134) was targeted by ivuxolimab, a fully human IgG2 agonistic monoclonal antibody. Intravenous ivuxolimab was administered to patients every 2 weeks at six dose levels: 0.01, 0.1, 0.3, 1.5, 3 and 10 mg/kg. Of the roughly 52 dose-escalation patients, hepatocellular carcinoma was present in around 19, melanoma in approximately 15, renal cell carcinoma in 9 and head and neck cancer in 9. In the dose-escalation cohort, approximately 82% of patients were male, and the mean age was roughly 60 years with a range of roughly 20 to 79. Prior anti-PD-1, anti-PD-L1 or anti-CTLA-4 therapy was permitted, and checkpoint inhibitors had been received by 30% to 40% of dose-escalation patients. Three dose-escalation patients achieved partial responses, one with hepatocellular carcinoma and two with cutaneous melanoma. Peripheral TCRbeta sequencing was intended to test whether TCR sequence diversity was altered and clonal T-cell expansion was caused by ivuxolimab. The paper reports the monotherapy dose-escalation portion (N ≈ 52 patients) of the phase I ivuxolimab trial. Results the study describes overall, beyond this receptor: Low levels of normalized T-cell clonal expansion were also seen in some nonresponding patients. The antigen specificity of the clonally expanded peripheral T cells was not determined. Partial responders in the 0.1-3.0 mg/kg groups had among the lowest normalized peripheral clonal expansion, especially among CD8+ T cells. At doses of 0.1 to 3.0 mg/kg, clonal expansion of both CD4+ and CD8+ blood T cells was observed from baseline to week 6. After ivuxolimab, CD8+ T cells had more expanded clones than CD4+ T cells on average.

The trial excluded patients who had a history of autoimmune disease or who were on systemic immunosuppression. In every dose cohort, peripheral blood was drawn for TCR sequencing at baseline, cycle 4 day 1, and cycle 7 day 1. Samples came from an open-label, multicenter, first-in-human phase I dose-escalation trial of ivuxolimab. Adults with locally advanced or metastatic melanoma, renal cell, hepatocellular, or head and neck squamous cell carcinoma were enrolled in the trial. Before TCR sequencing, CD4+ T cells and CD8+ T cells were sorted from peripheral blood as separate populations. Of note for this clone: This receptor's antigen is unknown. Per-base qualities were not stored, and no clone one base away is much larger.

The CDR3 measures 14 amino acids from cysteine to phenylalanine. Kept here is only the CDR3 DNA, which spans 42 bases and is read in frame from base 1. V is pared back by 7 bases and J by 0 bases, with 13 bases lying between the germline termini. As encoded in the germline V gene (reference sequence), CDR1 is SEHNR while CDR2 is FQNEAQ. Genomic DNA was extracted from sorted cells for sequencing of the TCRbeta CDR3 region. The immunoSEQ Assay was used for sequencing of TCRbeta CDR3 regions. Entries here come from immuneACCESS through TCRdb and include only in-frame sequences with V and J called. Some clones fail to appear in such tables; in the studies checked, an unresolved V gene covers under half of the shortfall, and the cause of the remainder is unknown. Across this sample there are roughly 64,000 clones, with approximately 84% seen only once. The ten largest clones take up roughly 3.1% of the sample.

This receptor was identified in an adult with an advanced solid tumor such as melanoma, head and neck, liver or kidney cancer. Recombination linked TRBV7-9 to TRBJ2-7; the D gene lacks a confident call. The sample in question was CD4+ or CD8+ T cells sorted from blood, obtained in a trial of the OX40 agonist ivuxolimab. The nucleotide sequence reads as follows: TGTGCCAGCACCCAAAGTGGCCGCTCCTACGAGCAGTACTTC. It is translated as CASTQSGRSYEQYF.